This TCR beta chain was recorded in a study of T cell changes during pregnancy in multiple sclerosis. Assay: immunoSEQ multiplex PCR; the TCRdb copy retains only in-frame clones and omits some. The sample holds tens of thousands of clones, 90% seen once. Germline V CDR1 and CDR2: SGDLS, YYNGEE. With V trimmed by 4 bases and J by 0 bases, 8 bases remained unmatched. This CDR3 spans 16 amino acids. The clonotype was recovered from a female donor in good health, enrolled as a control in a pregnancy study. This specimen consisted of peripheral blood, obtained in the third trimester of pregnancy. This chain connects TRBV9 to TRBJ2-3; 7 bases map to TRBD2. The CDR3 DNA is TGTGCCAGCAGCCTCGTAGTAGCGGGCAGCACAGATACGCAGTATTTT. Its translation is CASSLVVAGSTDTQYF.